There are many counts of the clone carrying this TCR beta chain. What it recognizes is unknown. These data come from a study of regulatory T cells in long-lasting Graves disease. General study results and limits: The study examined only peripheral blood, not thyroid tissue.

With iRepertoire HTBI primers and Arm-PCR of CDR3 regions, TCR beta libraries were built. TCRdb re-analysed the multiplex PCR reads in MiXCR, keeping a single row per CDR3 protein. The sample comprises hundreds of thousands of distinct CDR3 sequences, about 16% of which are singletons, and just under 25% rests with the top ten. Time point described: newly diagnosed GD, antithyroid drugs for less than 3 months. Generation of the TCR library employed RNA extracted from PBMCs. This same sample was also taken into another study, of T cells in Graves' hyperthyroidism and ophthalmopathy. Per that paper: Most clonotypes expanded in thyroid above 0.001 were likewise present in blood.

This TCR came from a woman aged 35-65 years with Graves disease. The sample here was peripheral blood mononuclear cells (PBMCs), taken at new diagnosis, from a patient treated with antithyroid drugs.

CDR3 region: CSARVQINTEAFF. CDR3 nucleotides: TGCAGTGCTAGAGTACAGATAAACACTGAAGCTTTCTTT. The chain couples TRBV20-1 to TRBJ1-1; D is unclear. Germline CDR1 is DFQATT and CDR2 is SNEGSKA (reference sequence). The CDR3 sequence is 13 residues long. V was shortened by 1 base and J by 2 bases, with 8 bases between the two germline ends.